The rows below give T cell receptor beta chains drawn from one sample of a study of OX40 agonist ivuxolimab in advanced cancers. Produced via immunoSEQ multiplex PCR; TCRdb's table is partial and in-frame only. The sample carries fewer than 25,000 clones, roughly 70% recorded once. The sample here was CD4+ or CD8+ T cells sorted from blood, taken in a trial of the OX40 agonist ivuxolimab. The receptors stem from an adult with an advanced solid tumor such as melanoma, head and neck, liver or kidney cancer. Both conserved end residues are part of each CDR3.

cdr3_aa j_call v_call
CASSLSDRNGYTF TRBJ1-2 TRBV7-9
CASSGGQGKTMNTEAFF TRBJ1-1 TRBV13
CASSFPGGLAGGPPETQYF TRBJ2-5 TRBV7-6
CASSVAGSSNEQFF TRBJ2-1 TRBV9
CASSVEPGRIYEQYF TRBJ2-7 TRBV9
CASSLLAGNSDTQYF TRBJ2-3 TRBV7-9
CSVDATGVGYNEQFF TRBJ2-1 TRBV29-1
CASSLGEETQYF TRBJ2-5 TRBV28
CASSLMTSGGNEQFF TRBJ2-1 TRBV11-1
CASSVTSGADTQYF TRBJ2-3 TRBV9
CASSQDGIADTQYF TRBJ2-3 TRBV4-1
CASSLVPFRDRHPF TRBJ1-2 TRBV5-1
CASSPRPGQVYYGYTF TRBJ1-2 TRBV27
CASSLSGGMTKNIQYF TRBJ2-4 TRBV27
CASSLTTGIDSYEQYF TRBJ2-7 TRBV7-2
CASSLGPLAPRGYTF TRBJ1-2 TRBV7-8
CASSPPTIRGLTWANEQFF TRBJ2-1 TRBV18
CASSNLDQPQHF TRBJ1-5 TRBV27
CASSHKYGYTF TRBJ1-2 TRBV23-1
CASSAERGYNSPLHF TRBJ1-6 TRBV9
CASIKILGHEQFF TRBJ2-1 TRBV23-1
CASSSGTENSPLHF TRBJ1-6 TRBV6-6